The TCR beta chain described here comes from a study of T-cell memory formation after mild COVID-19. Overall study findings and caveats: Among clones contracting day 15 to 85, CD4/CD8 was balanced, whereas later expanders leaned CD4+.

J was trimmed by 3 bases and V by 4 bases; bases with no gene match: 3. The V gene's germline CDR1 is DFQATT and CDR2 SNEGSKA (reference sequence). This CDR3 has 13 amino acids. Employing constant-segment primers, 5'RACE generated TCR alpha and TCR beta cDNA libraries bearing sample barcodes and UMIs. One entry per CDR3 protein, called by TCRdb with MiXCR from the 5' RACE reads. In the table there are roughly 340,000 distinct CDR3 sequences, less than 20% of which are singletons. This clonotype was seen a few times. Its specificity is unknown. The specimen was PBMCs or a T cell subset sorted from them (not recorded which). This chain joins TRBV20-1 and TRBJ2-1, with 7 bases that match TRBD2. The TCR was taken from a man between 18 and 29 years old who had mild COVID-19 (a few samples of this study predate the infection). Cell type and time point are not known. CDR3 region: CSATAGVYNEQFF. The CDR3 coding sequence is TGCAGTGCTACTGCGGGGGTCTACAATGAGCAGTTCTTC.